The present T cell receptor (beta chain) was sequenced within a study of early T cells in non-severe SARS-CoV-2 infection. Study-wide background: Unpaired chains resulted from sequencing bulk RNA of unsorted whole blood.

This clonotype was detected only once. The antigen is undetermined. Molecules of cDNA were individually given unique molecular identifiers that were attached to them. TCRdb reprocessed the 5' RACE reads with MiXCR, giving one entry per CDR3 protein. The sample lists some 60,000 distinct CDR3 sequences; approximately 12% were seen once. The study's findings and limits: VDJdb-based annotation leaned toward anti-spike CD8 responses and missed private and CD4 specificities.

Trimming left V 7 bases short and J 0 bases short, with 9 bases between. This CDR3 is 13 amino acids long. Germline V gene lookup returns CDR1 SQVTM and CDR2 ANQGSEA. Input material: whole blood. The J gene is TRBJ1-4, the V gene TRBV29-1; tentative D call: TRBD1 (5 bases). The source of this sequence is an adult who was a healthcare worker with PCR-confirmed SARS-CoV-2 infection or an uninfected control (not recorded which). CDR3: CSGQRATNEKLFF. CDR3 bases: TGCAGCGGACAGCGGGCAACTAATGAAAAACTGTTTTTT.